This T cell receptor (beta chain) was retrieved from a study of T cells in Graves' hyperthyroidism and ophthalmopathy (dated by TCRdb to the late 2010s). Background on the whole study: A discovery cohort of about a hundred patients, about 40 with Graves' ophthalmopathy and 57 with stable Graves' hyperthyroidism, was used to find distinguishing TCR V-J signatures. The study also compared thyroid tissue and blood T-cell repertoires from a handful of Graves' hyperthyroidism patients. Following sampling, methimazole starting at 30 mg daily was given to hyperthyroidism patients, and high-dose intravenous methylprednisolone was given to ophthalmopathy patients. The 75 to 100 discovery patients were randomly divided into training and test sets at a 7:3 ratio. The paper describes TCR Vbeta CDR3 sequencing of about 140 peripheral blood samples, made up of roughly 45 ophthalmopathy patients, approximately 76 hyperthyroidism patients and approximately 17 progressor patients. Prospective prediction of ophthalmopathy was tested in an independent validation cohort consisting of under 20 hyperthyroidism patients and over 15 patients who later progressed to ophthalmopathy. The paper as a whole reports these results and caveats: No statistical method was used to set the sample size in advance, and investigators knew the group allocation. In validation, progression to ophthalmopathy was predicted by the model with nearly 71% sensitivity and nearly 75% specificity, a median of around 6.5 months before onset. Most expanded thyroid clonotypes (frequency above 0.001) were also detected in blood, a finding suggesting that blood repertoires may reflect thyroid immune responses. In cross-validation, a model built on a 13 V-J signature told ophthalmopathy apart from stable hyperthyroidism with under 90% sensitivity and roughly 82% specificity, and in testing the same model reached 80%/75%.

The CDR3 spans 16 residues, from the cysteine through the phenylalanine. Kept here is only the CDR3 DNA, which spans 48 bases and is read in frame from base 1. CDR1 and CDR2 are read off the germline V gene as SGHTA and FQGTGA. V has 5 bases trimmed and J has 2 bases trimmed; junction bases matching no gene number 9. The TCR beta CDR3 regions were amplified from RNA transcripts. The first round of RT-PCR for the TCR CDR3 was performed with the HTBI primer set and the Qiagen OneStep RT-PCR kit. A second multiplex PCR round built the libraries, followed by size selection and purification. The libraries were sequenced on an Illumina HiSeq2000 using paired-end 100 bp reads. The study's own analysis went as follows. SOAPnuke was used to process the raw data, removing reads that contained adapters or uncalled bases, had a mean Phred below 15, or lacked an exact match to the constant primer or identifier. COPE v1.2.5 was used to merge high-quality paired reads, and clonotypes were defined as unique nucleotide sequences. MiTCR v1.1 was used to align the clonotypes against IMGT TRBV, TRBD and TRBJ reference segments. The analysis was restricted to V-J combinations with a frequency above 0.0001, which together covered 99.2% of the repertoires. The TCS score was defined as F50 (clonal expansion) divided by E x V (chaos), with BLOSUM62-based TCRdist calculated between CDR3 peptides within each V-J. Welch's t-statistics and random forest reduced 514 V-J features to about 13, which were used in a naive Bayes classifier (R e1071). The Morisita-Horn index was used to measure how similar the thyroid and blood repertoires were. Clones were called with MiXCR by TCRdb after fastp trimmed the public reads at Q25, and only in-frame beta chains were retained. Records with the same CDR3 protein are collapsed into one entry carrying the most frequent genes and DNA. The V and J calls come from TCRdb's annotation, not from the publication. This sample holds about 660,000 distinct CDR3 sequences; 40% to 55% were observed only once. Of the sample, less than 8.5% falls within the top ten clones.

Exclusion was applied to patients with uncontrolled infections, other autoimmune diseases, pregnancy or lactation. Diagnoses were established on the basis of clinical symptoms, serum thyroxine and TRAb, thyroid ultrasound, and orbital computed tomography. Total RNA was extracted with Trizol reagent, and quality was checked on an Agilent 2100 Bioanalyzer. A word on this clonotype: Its antigen is currently not known. The record has no base qualities; no much larger clone is one base away.

Sequenced: peripheral blood or thyroid tissue (not recorded which). The clonotype was recovered from an adult man with Graves' disease, either hyperthyroidism or ophthalmopathy (not recorded which). The sequence links TRBV7-3 to TRBJ1-5; 7 bases in the middle match TRBD1. The encoded CDR3 is CASSNDRASGNQPQHF. The DNA reads TGTGCCAGCAGCAACGACAGGGCGAGCGGCAATCAGCCCCAGCATTTT. Extended through the reference TRBV7-3 and TRBJ1-5 proteins, this CDR3 yields the full variable domain: GAGVSQTPSNKVTEKGKYVELRCDPISGHTALYWYRQSLGQGPEFLIYFQGTGAADDSGLPNDRFFAVRPEGSVSTLKIQRTERGDSAVYLCASSNDRASGNQPQHFGDGTRLSIL.